Each of the 20 T cell receptor beta chains below was sequenced from the same sample in a study of blood T cell repertoires in COVID-19. Repertoires were generated with immunoSEQ multiplex PCR, while TCRdb's copy carries only in-frame clones and drops some. The profile shows about 49,000 clones, roughly 90% of them singletons. Sequencing used peripheral blood. These receptors were obtained from an elderly man with acute or convalescent COVID-19.

The chain joins TRBV7-8 to TRBJ1-5, with D uncertain. The V and J ends lost 3 bases and 3 bases respectively, with 9 bases between them. CDR3 size: 14 residues. The germline gives CDR1 SGHVS, CDR2 FQNEAQ. The CDR3 sequence is CASSLARYNQPQHF. In nucleotides, the CDR3 is TGTGCCAGCAGCTTGGCCAGATACAATCAGCCCCAGCATTTT.

V and J are TRBV18 and TRBJ1-4; 10 bases agree with TRBD1. Per the germline V gene, CDR1 is KGHSH and CDR2 is LQKENI. This CDR3 region has 13 residues. The trim removed 3 bases at V and 8 bases at J, leaving 0 bases unmatched. The CDR3 is CASSPDRGEKLFF. As DNA, the CDR3 is TGTGCCAGCTCACCGGACAGGGGGGAAAAACTGTTTTTT.

This chain uses TRBV3-1 (or the pseudogene TRBV3-2) with TRBJ1-4; 7 nucleotides agree with TRBD1. V lost 1 base and J lost 8; bases outside the gene matches: 4. From germline, CDR1 is LGHDT and CDR2 YNNKEL (reference sequence). The CDR3 sequence is 14 residues long. The CDR3 DNA is TGTGCCAGCAGCCAAGGACAGGGCAAAGAAAAACTGTTTTTT. Amino acid sequence: CASSQGQGKEKLFF.

The chain uses TRBV30 and TRBJ2-7; 11 nucleotides align to TRBD1. V shed 4 bases and J 4 bases; nucleotides not matched to a gene: 3. The germline gives CDR1 GTSNPN, CDR2 SVGIG (reference sequence). The CDR3 runs to 13 residues. The CDR3 reads CAWTRDRGYEQYF. The CDR3 nucleotides are TGTGCCTGGACTCGGGACAGGGGGTACGAGCAGTACTTC.

This chain uses TRBV9 with TRBJ2-2; 7 bases are shared with TRBD2. Germline CDR1 SGDLS, CDR2 YYNGEE. CDR3 size: 16 residues. Trimming cost V 2 bases and J 4 bases; bases outside gene matches: 8. DNA for the CDR3: TGTGCCAGCAGCGTGAGCGGGGATCGAGGCACCGGGGAGCTGTTTTTT. Translation gives CASSVSGDRGTGELFF.

The chain joins TRBV18 to TRBJ1-2; D possibly corresponds to TRBD1 (6 bases). Deletions cut 2 bases from V and 1 base from J, with 8 bases between. Germline V gives CDR1 KGHSH, CDR2 LQKENI. The CDR3 loop spans 14 amino acids. The CDR3 sequence is CASSPGQINYGYTF. The CDR3 DNA is TGTGCCAGCTCACCAGGACAGATTAACTATGGCTACACCTTC.

The chain links TRBV5-1 to TRBJ1-3, with 8 bases matching TRBD1. Germline values: CDR1 SGHRS, CDR2 YFSETQ. The J segment lost 4 bases and the V segment lost 4 bases, leaving 7 bases of the junction unmatched. The CDR3 is made up of 15 amino acids. The CDR3 protein is CASSAQTGEGNTIYF. For the CDR3, the DNA is TGCGCCAGCAGCGCCCAGACAGGGGAAGGAAACACCATATATTTT.

This chain connects TRBV2 to TRBJ2-4, with 7 bases matching TRBD2. The CDR3 is made up of 15 amino acids. Germline loops: CDR1 SNHLY, CDR2 FYNNEI. V shed 7 bases and J 0 bases; nucleotides not matched to a gene: 6. DNA of the CDR3: TGTGCCAGCACCAACGGGGGGTTAGCCAAAAACATTCAGTACTTC. Translation gives CASTNGGLAKNIQYF.

The chain combines TRBV2 with TRBJ1-1; weak D call: TRBD1 (5 bases). In germline, CDR1 is SNHLY, CDR2 FYNNEI. V gave up 5 bases and J gave up 0 bases, with 13 bases separating them. This CDR3 region has 15 residues. Written as DNA, the CDR3 is TGTGCCAGCAGTTTAGAGACAGTTATGAACACTGAAGCTTTCTTT. It translates to CASSLETVMNTEAFF.

This clone was found once. The chain has TRBV10-3 and TRBJ2-7; TRBD1 agrees at 8 bases. V dropped 2 bases and J dropped 7; count of bases not matched to a gene: 7. Germline-derived CDR1 and CDR2 are ENHRY and SYGVKD. The CDR3 totals 14 residues. The CDR3 region is CAISENGQGQEQYF. The CDR3 DNA reads TGTGCCATCAGTGAGAACGGACAGGGCCAGGAGCAGTACTTC.

The chain recombines TRBV3-1 (or the pseudogene TRBV3-2) with TRBJ2-5; 9 bases line up with TRBD2. This CDR3 is 16 amino acids long. The V gene's germline CDR1 is LGHDT and CDR2 YNNKEL (reference sequence). With 1 base clipped from V and 5 bases from J, the junction kept 8 bases outside the gene matches. The DNA of the CDR3 is TGTGCCAGCAGCCAAGCCAGCGGCGGGGGGGGTGAGACCCAGTACTTC. The encoded protein is CASSQASGGGGETQYF.

The J gene is TRBJ1-2, the V gene TRBV24-1; D uncertain. Germline lookup yields CDR1 KGHDR and CDR2 SFDVKD. Trimming pared 1 base from V and 7 bases from J, leaving 3 bases between. The CDR3 loop spans 11 amino acids. The CDR3 is CATSDFSGYTF. The CDR3 DNA reads TGTGCCACCAGTGATTTCTCTGGCTACACCTTC.

The chain joins TRBV28 to TRBJ1-2; D gene ambiguous. Trimming took off 4 bases at V and 1 base at J, with 13 bases between the two ends. Per germline, CDR1 MDHEN and CDR2 SYDVKM. CDR3 size: 15 residues. The DNA for the CDR3 is TGTGCCAGCAGTTCCCCCCCGGGTGATAACTATGGCTACACCTTC. It is translated as CASSSPPGDNYGYTF.

This rearrangement joins TRBV6-2 or TRBV6-3 to TRBJ2-2; D remains ambiguous. The CDR3 is 15 amino acids. Germline CDR1 is MNHEY and CDR2 is SVGEGT. V was pared by 4 bases and J by 5 bases, with 14 bases between. The CDR3 DNA sequence: TGTGCCAGCAGTTCTGAACAAATGCGGACCGGGGAGCTGTTTTTT. Protein sequence: CASSSEQMRTGELFF.

The chain employs TRBV11-3 and TRBJ2-1; TRBD2 agrees at 8 bases. CDR3 length: 14 residues. Germline trimming cut 4 bases from V and 6 bases from J; bases unmatched to any gene: 5. Germline CDR1 reads SGHNT; CDR2 reads YENEEA. This CDR3 is CASSSTGLANEQFF. As DNA, the CDR3 is TGTGCCAGCAGCTCCACCGGACTAGCCAATGAGCAGTTCTTC.

V gene TRBV6-5 combines with J gene TRBJ2-7; TRBD2 is a possible D gene (6 bases). The CDR3 covers 13 residues. Trimming left V 5 bases short and J 0 bases short, with 8 bases between. The germline V gene encodes CDR1 MNHEY and CDR2 SVGAGI. CDR3 in DNA: TGTGCCAGCAGTACGGGAGCCTCCTACGAGCAGTACTTC. The encoded protein is CASSTGASYEQYF.

This chain joins TRBV20-1 and TRBJ2-7, with TRBD2 identical over 8 bases. The CDR3 runs to 14 residues. With V trimmed by 3 bases and J by 7 bases, 11 bases remained unmatched. Germline CDR1 is DFQATT and CDR2 is SNEGSKA (reference sequence). Written as DNA, the CDR3 is TGCAGTGCTAGTAGCGGGGCAGGGAGGAAAGAGCAGTACTTC. It encodes CSASSGAGRKEQYF.

The chain joins TRBV27 to TRBJ2-7, with 10 bases that match TRBD1. The junction had 10 bases not matched to a gene; V was cut back by 7 bases and J by 4 bases. The CDR3 contains 15 residues. Germline CDR1 reads MNHEY; CDR2 reads SMNVEV (reference sequence). The CDR3 DNA is TGTGCCAGCAAAACGACAGGGGGCGCCTATTACGAGCAGTACTTC. It is translated as CASKTTGGAYYEQYF.

The V gene is TRBV19, the J gene TRBJ1-4, with TRBD1 identical over 7 bases. From germline, CDR1 is LNHDA and CDR2 SQIVND (reference sequence). V shed 4 bases, J shed 3 bases, and the junction held 8 bases outside the gene matches. CDR3 length: 16 amino acids. This CDR3 is CASSRTGDRPNEKLFF. The CDR3 nucleotides read TGTGCCAGTAGTAGAACAGGGGATCGTCCTAATGAAAAACTGTTTTTT.

This clone was found once. The J gene is TRBJ2-5, the V gene TRBV6-1; 9 bases agree with TRBD1. Germline CDR1 MNHNS, CDR2 SASEGT. V shed 2 bases and J 7 bases; nucleotides not matched to a gene: 8. The CDR3 spans 15 residues. The CDR3: CASSERDRAWVTQYF. In DNA, the CDR3 is TGTGCCAGCAGTGAACGGGACAGGGCGTGGGTGACCCAGTACTTC.